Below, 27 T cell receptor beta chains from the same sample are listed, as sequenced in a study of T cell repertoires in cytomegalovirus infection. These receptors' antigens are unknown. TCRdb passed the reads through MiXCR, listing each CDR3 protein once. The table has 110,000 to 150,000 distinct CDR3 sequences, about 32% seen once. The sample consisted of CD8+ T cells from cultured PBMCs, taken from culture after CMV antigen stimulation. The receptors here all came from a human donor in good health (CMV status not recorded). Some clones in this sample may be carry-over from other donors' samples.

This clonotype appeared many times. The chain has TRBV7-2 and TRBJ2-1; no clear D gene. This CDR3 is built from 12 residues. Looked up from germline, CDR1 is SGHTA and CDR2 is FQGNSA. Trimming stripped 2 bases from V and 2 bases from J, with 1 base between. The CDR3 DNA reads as TGTGCCAGCAGCTTAACCTACAATGAGCAGTTCTTC. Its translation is CASSLTYNEQFF.

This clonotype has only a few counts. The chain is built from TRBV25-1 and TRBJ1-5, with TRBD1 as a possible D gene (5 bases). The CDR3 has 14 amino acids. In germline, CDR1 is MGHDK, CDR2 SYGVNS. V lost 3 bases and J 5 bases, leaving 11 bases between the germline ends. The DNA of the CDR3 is TGTGCCAGCAGTGACAAGGGACTGGATCAGCCCCAGCATTTT. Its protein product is CASSDKGLDQPQHF. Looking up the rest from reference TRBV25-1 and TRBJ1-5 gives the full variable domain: EADIYQTPRYLVIGTGKKITLECSQTMGHDKMYWYQQDPGMELHLIHYSYGVNSTEKGDLSSESTVSRIRTEHFPLTLESARPSHTSQYLCASSDKGLDQPQHFGDGTRLSIL.

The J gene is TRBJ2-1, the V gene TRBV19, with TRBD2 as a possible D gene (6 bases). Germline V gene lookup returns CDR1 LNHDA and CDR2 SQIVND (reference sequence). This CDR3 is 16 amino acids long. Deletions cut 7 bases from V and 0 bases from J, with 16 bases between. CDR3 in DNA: TGTGCCAGTACTCCCCGGGACTCGTACTCCTACAATGAGCAGTTCTTC. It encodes CASTPRDSYSYNEQFF. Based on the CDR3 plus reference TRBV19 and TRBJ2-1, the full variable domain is DGGITQSPKYLFRKEGQNVTLSCEQNLNHDAMYWYRQDPGQGLRLIYYSQIVNDFQKGDIAEGYSVSREKKESFPLTVTSAQKNPTAFYLCASTPRDSYSYNEQFFGPGTRLTVL.

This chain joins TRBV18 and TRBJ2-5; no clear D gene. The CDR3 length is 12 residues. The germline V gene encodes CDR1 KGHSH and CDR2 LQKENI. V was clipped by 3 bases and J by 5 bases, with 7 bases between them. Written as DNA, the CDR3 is TGTGCCAGCTCACCTCAAGCTGAGACCCAGTACTTC. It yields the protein CASSPQAETQYF.

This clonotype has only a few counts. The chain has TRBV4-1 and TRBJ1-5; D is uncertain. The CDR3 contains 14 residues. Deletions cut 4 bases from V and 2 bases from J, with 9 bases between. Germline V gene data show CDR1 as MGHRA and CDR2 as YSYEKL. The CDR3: CASSPGLGNQPQHF. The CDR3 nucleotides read TGCGCCAGCAGCCCCGGACTGGGCAATCAGCCCCAGCATTTT.

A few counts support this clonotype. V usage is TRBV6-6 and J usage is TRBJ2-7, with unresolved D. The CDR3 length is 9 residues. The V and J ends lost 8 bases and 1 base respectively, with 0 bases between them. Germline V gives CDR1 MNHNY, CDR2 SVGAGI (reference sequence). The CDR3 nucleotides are TGTGCCAGCTCCTACGAGCAGTACTTC. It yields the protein CASSYEQYF.

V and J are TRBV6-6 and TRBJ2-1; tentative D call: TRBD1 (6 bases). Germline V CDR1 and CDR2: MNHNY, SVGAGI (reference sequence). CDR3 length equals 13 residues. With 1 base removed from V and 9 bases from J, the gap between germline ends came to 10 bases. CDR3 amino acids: CASSYYGGAEQFF. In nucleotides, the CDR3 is TGTGCCAGCAGTTACTATGGGGGCGCTGAGCAGTTCTTC.

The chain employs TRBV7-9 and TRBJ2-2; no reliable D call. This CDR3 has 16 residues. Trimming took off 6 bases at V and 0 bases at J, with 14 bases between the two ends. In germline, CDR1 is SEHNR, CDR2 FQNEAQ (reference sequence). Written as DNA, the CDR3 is TGTGCCAGCAGGGGCTACAACAGTGCGAACACCGGGGAGCTGTTTTTT. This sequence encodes CASRGYNSANTGELFF.

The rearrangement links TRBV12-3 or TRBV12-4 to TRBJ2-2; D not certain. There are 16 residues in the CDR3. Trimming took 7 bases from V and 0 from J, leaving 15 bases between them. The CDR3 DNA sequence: TGTGCCAGCACCTACTGGGCCTCTTCGAACACCGGGGAGCTGTTTTTT. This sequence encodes CASTYWASSNTGELFF.

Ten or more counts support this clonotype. For the CDR3, the DNA is TGTGCCAGCAGAACAACATCCGGACAGACCTACGAGCAGTACTTC. Translation: CASRTTSGQTYEQYF. The chain recombines TRBV27 with TRBJ2-7, with D possibly matching TRBD1 (6 bases). V was cut by 6 bases and J by 2 bases, with 17 bases left in between. The CDR3 extends over 15 amino acids. Germline V gives CDR1 MNHEY, CDR2 SMNVEV (reference sequence).

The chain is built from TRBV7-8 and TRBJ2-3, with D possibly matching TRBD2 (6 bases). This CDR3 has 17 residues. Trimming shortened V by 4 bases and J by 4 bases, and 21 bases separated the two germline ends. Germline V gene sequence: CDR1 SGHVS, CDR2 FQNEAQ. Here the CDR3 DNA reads TGTGCCAGCAGCTCCCTTGGTAGGGGAGGTATGGCAGATACGCAGTATTTT. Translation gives CASSSLGRGGMADTQYF. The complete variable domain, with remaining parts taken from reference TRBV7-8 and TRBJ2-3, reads GAGVSQSPRYKVAKRGQDVALRCDPISGHVSLFWYQQALGQGPEFLTYFQNEAQLDKSGLPSDRFFAERPEGSVSTLKIQRTQQEDSAVYLCASSSLGRGGMADTQYFGPGTRLTVL.

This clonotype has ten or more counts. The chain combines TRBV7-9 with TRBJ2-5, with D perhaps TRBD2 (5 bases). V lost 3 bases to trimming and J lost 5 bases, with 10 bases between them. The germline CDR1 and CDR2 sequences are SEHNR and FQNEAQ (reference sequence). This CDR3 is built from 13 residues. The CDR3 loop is CASSFPADETQYF. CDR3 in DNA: TGTGCCAGCAGCTTTCCAGCGGACGAGACCCAGTACTTC. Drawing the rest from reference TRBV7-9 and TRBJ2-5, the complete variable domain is DTGVSQNPRHKITKRGQNVTFRCDPISEHNRLYWYRQTLGQGPEFLTYFQNEAQLEKSRLLSDRFSAERPKGSFSTLEIQRTEQGDSAMYLCASSFPADETQYFGPGTRLLVL.

The CDR3 coding sequence is TGTGCCAGCAGCTCATGGACAGTGTCTAACACTGAAGCTTTCTTT. It yields the protein CASSSWTVSNTEAFF. The chain couples TRBV11-2 to TRBJ1-1, with a possible D match to TRBD1 (6 bases). The germline gives CDR1 SGHAT, CDR2 FQNNGV. This CDR3 has 15 residues. V lost 4 bases to trimming and J lost 2 bases, with 14 bases between them. Full variable domain (remainder filled in from reference TRBV11-2 and TRBJ1-1): EAGVAQSPRYKIIEKRQSVAFWCNPISGHATLYWYQQILGQGPKLLIQFQNNGVVDDSQLPKDRFSAERLKGVDSTLKIQPAKLEDSAVYLCASSSWTVSNTEAFFGQGTRLTVV.

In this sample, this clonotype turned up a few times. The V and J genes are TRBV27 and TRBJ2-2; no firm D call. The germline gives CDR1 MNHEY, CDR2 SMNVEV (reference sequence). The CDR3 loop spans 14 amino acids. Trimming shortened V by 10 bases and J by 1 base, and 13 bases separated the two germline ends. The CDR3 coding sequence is TGTGCCACCACCCCTAAGGAGAACACCGGGGAGCTGTTTTTT. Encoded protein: CATTPKENTGELFF.

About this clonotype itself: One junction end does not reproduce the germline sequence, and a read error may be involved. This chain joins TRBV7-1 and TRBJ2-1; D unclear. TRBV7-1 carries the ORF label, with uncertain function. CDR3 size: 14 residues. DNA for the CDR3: TGTGCCAGCAGCTCGCCCCCCCGGGCGAATGAGCTGTTCTTC. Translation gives CASSSPPRANELFF.

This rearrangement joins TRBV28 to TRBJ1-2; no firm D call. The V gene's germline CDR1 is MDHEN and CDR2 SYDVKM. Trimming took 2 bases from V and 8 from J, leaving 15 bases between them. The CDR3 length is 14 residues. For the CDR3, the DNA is TGTGCCAGCAGTTTACTAGCCCAAAGTGGAGGCTACACCTTC. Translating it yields CASSLLAQSGGYTF.

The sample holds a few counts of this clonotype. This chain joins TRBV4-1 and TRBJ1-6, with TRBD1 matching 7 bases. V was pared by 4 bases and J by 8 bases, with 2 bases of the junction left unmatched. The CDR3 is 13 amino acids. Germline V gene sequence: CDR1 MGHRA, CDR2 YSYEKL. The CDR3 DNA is TGCGCCAGCAGCCGGGACAGCTATTCACCCCTCCACTTT. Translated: CASSRDSYSPLHF.

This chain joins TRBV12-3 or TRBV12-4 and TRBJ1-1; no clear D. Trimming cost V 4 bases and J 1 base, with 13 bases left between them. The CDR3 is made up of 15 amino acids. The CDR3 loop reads CASSYGMGTNTEAFF. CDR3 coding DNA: TGTGCCAGCAGTTATGGGATGGGAACGAACACTGAAGCTTTCTTT.

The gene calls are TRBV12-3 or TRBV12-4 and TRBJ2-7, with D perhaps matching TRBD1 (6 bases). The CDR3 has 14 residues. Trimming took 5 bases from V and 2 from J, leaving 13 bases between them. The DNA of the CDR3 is TGTGCCAGCAGTCCGGACAGAGAAGCCTACGAGCAGTACTTC. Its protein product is CASSPDREAYEQYF.

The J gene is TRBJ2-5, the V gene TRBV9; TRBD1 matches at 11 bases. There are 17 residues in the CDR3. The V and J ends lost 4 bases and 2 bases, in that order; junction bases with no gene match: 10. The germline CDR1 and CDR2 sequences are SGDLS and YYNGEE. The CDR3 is CASSLGQGAQVQETQYF. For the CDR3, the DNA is TGTGCCAGCAGCCTCGGACAGGGGGCTCAAGTACAAGAGACCCAGTACTTC.

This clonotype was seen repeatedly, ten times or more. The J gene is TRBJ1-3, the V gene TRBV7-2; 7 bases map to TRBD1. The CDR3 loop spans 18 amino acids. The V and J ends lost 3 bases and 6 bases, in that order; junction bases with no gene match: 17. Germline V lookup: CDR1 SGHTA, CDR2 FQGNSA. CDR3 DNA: TGTGCCAGCAGCTTTCCGACCGGGACAGACACTCTGGCAAACACCATATATTTT. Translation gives CASSFPTGTDTLANTIYF.

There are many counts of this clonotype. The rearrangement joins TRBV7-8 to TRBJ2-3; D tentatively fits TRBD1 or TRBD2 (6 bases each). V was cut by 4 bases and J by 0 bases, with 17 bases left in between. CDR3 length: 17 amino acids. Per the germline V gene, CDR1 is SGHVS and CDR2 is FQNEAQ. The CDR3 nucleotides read TGTGCCAGCAGCTCGGGGGCCACATTAACTAGCACAGATACGCAGTATTTT. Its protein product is CASSSGATLTSTDTQYF.

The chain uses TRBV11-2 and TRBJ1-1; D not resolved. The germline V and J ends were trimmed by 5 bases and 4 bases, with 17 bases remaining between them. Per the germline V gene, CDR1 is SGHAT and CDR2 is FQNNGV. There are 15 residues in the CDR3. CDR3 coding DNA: TGTGCCAGCAGCATCGGCCTCGTCGGGAGCACTGAAGCTTTCTTT. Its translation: CASSIGLVGSTEAFF.

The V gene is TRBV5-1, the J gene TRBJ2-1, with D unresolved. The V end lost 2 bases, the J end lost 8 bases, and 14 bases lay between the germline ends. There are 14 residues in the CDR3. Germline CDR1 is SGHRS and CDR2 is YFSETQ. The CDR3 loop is CASSFAGGVDEQFF. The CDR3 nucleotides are TGCGCCAGCAGCTTTGCTGGCGGTGTGGATGAGCAGTTCTTC.

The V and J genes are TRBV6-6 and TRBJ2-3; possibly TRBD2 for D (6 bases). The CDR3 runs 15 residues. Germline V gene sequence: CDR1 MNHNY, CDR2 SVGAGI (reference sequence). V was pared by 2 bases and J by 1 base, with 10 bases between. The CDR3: CASSYGGFGTDTQYF. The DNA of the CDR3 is TGTGCCAGCAGTTACGGGGGGTTCGGCACAGATACGCAGTATTTT.

The CDR3 spells CASSRLSWGYSKGDTQYF. CDR3 in DNA: TGTGCCAGCAGCCGATTGTCCTGGGGCTACTCTAAGGGGGATACGCAGTATTTT. V is TRBV7-6 and J is TRBJ2-3, with D perhaps TRBD1 (5 bases). V was clipped by 5 bases and J by 6 bases, with 27 bases between them. This CDR3 is built from 18 residues. Germline-derived CDR1 and CDR2 are SGHVS and FNYEAQ.

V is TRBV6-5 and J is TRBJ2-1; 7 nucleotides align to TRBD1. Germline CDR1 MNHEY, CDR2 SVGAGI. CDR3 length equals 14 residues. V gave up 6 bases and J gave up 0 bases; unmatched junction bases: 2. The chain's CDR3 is CASRGQSSYNEQFF. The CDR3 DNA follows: TGTGCCAGCAGGGGACAGAGCTCCTACAATGAGCAGTTCTTC.